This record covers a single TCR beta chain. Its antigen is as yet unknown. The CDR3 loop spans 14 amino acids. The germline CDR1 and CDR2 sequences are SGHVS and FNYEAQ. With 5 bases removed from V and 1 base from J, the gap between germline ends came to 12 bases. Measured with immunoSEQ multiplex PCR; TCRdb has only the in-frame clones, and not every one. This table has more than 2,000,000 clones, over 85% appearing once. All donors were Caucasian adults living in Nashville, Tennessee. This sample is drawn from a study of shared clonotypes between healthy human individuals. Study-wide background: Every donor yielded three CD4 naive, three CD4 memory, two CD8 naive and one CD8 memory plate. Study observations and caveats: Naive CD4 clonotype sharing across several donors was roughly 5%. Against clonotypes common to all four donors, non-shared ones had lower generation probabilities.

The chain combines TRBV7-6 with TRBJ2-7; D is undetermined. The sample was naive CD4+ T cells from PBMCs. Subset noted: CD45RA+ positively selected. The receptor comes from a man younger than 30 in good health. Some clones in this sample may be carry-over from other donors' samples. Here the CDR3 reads CASSPVGRSYEQYF. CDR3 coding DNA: TGTGCCAGCAGCCCGGTTGGCAGATCCTACGAGCAGTACTTC.